This record looks at one TCR beta chain sequence and its context. Its antigen is still unknown. Unique molecular identifiers were incorporated during preparation of the TCRbeta library. TCRdb fed the PCR reads into MiXCR, producing one record per CDR3 protein. This table has about 600,000 distinct CDR3 sequences, more than 20% appearing once. This record belongs to a study of T-cell reconstitution after alpha-beta-depleted transplantation in children. This CDR3 spans 13 amino acids. The germline gives CDR1 KGHSH, CDR2 LQKENI. The germline V and J ends were trimmed by 4 bases and 7 bases, with 13 bases remaining between them. Study-wide results and caveats: One year after transplant, T-cell counts and diversity came mostly from newly produced T cells. Day-60 TCRbeta diversity that was high in some patients was derived from surviving recipient T cells and thymic progenitors. Reportedly, roughly two months post-transplant, alpha-beta T cells arose from several hundred expanded graft clones.

The rearrangement links TRBV18 to TRBJ1-1; the D is unclear. The origin of this receptor is a boy under two years old who had a stem cell transplant for acute myeloid leukemia, so the T cells may come from the graft donor. The starting material was PBMCs, mostly from graft donor cells, obtained 360 days after TCRalphabeta/CD19-depleted stem cell transplant. CDR3 loop: CASSLGREDEAFF. In nucleotides, the CDR3 is TGTGCCAGCTCACTCGGTAGGGAGGATGAAGCTTTCTTT. Supplemented by reference TRBV18 and TRBJ1-1, the full variable domain reads NAGVMQNPRHLVRRRGQEARLRCSPMKGHSHVYWYRQLPEEGLKFMVYLQKENIIDESGMPKERFSAEFPKEGPSILRIQQVVRGDSAAYFCASSLGREDEAFFGQGTRLTVV.